This T cell receptor beta chain was captured in a study of T cells in tumors after PD-1 blockade. The wider study: Patients had no prior checkpoint blockade, systemic immunosuppressants, or anti-cancer therapy within 4 weeks. Daily vismodegib 150 mg continued in a subset of anti-PD-1-treated patients.

The germline gives CDR1 ENHRY, CDR2 SYGVKD. This CDR3 contains 14 residues. The V end was cut by 4 bases, the J end by 5 bases, with 14 bases between. As regards this clone: As yet, its antigen is unknown.

The protocol was immunoSEQ multiplex PCR, while the TCRdb copy is restricted to in-frame clones and leaves out a portion. The sample holds under 75,000 clones, roughly 70% seen once. Study conclusions and caveats: Some novel exhausted tumor clones appeared in pre-treatment blood, suggesting peripheral recruitment.

This chain connects TRBV10-3 to TRBJ1-1; a weak D match, TRBD1 (5 bases). The sequences come from PBMCs, collected after anti-PD-1 treatment. This receptor was taken from a human donor with basal cell carcinoma. The CDR3 region is CAISVRGWETEAFF. The CDR3, as DNA: TGTGCCATCAGTGTAAGGGGCTGGGAGACTGAAGCTTTCTTT.